These T cell receptor beta chains were read from a single sample in a study of T-cell memory formation after mild COVID-19. Each CDR3 protein is one row after TCRdb ran MiXCR on the 5' RACE reads. Of about 340,000 distinct CDR3 sequences listed, approximately 16% are singletons. The specimen sequenced was PBMCs or a T cell subset sorted from them (not recorded which). Source of these receptors: a man aged 18 to 29 who had mild COVID-19 (a few samples of this study predate the infection). Cell type and time point are not known. CDR3s include the opening cysteine and the closing phenylalanine or tryptophan. D genes are given only for firm matches. The listing skips clone size in some rows; elsewhere it reads once, few, many or a size class.

TRBJ1-5,.,TRBV7-9,few,TGTGCCAGCAGCTCGGGGTGGACCCAGCATTTT,CASSSGWTQHF
TRBJ2-3,TRBD2,TRBV3-1,many,TGTGCCAGCACCTCAGTAGTAGCGGGGGGCCGAACGCAGTATTTT,CASTSVVAGGRTQYF
TRBJ2-1,TRBD1,TRBV5-8,.,TGTGCCAGCAGCAAATACAGGGGTTTTGAGCAGTTCTTC,CASSKYRGFEQFF
TRBJ2-2,TRBD2,TRBV7-8,few,TGTGCCAGCAGCTCCCGACTAGCGGGGGGCCCGAACACCGGGGAGCTGTTTTTT,CASSSRLAGGPNTGELFF
TRBJ1-2,.,TRBV5-1,.,TGCGCCAGCAGTCCGGGCTCGTCTAACTATGGCTACACCTTC,CASSPGSSNYGYTF
TRBJ2-3,.,TRBV7-2,.,TGTGCCAGCAGCTCAACCCACAGGGATACGCAGTATTTT,CASSSTHRDTQYF
TRBJ2-3,.,TRBV5-1,.,TGCGCCAGCAGCTTTGAGGCAGATACGCAGTATTTT,CASSFEADTQYF
TRBJ1-1,.,TRBV27,.,TGTGCCAGCAGTTTGGAGTTCGGAGATGAAGCTTTCTTT,CASSLEFGDEAFF
TRBJ2-1,TRBD2,TRBV4-3,many,TGCGCCAGCAGCCAAGAGCTAGCGGGGGAAGGCAATGAGCAGTTCTTC,CASSQELAGEGNEQFF
TRBJ2-3,.,TRBV6-5,.,TGTGCCTCCCGGGGTCGCACAGATACGCAGTATTTT,CASRGRTDTQYF
TRBJ1-2,.,TRBV29-1,.,TGCAGCGCGGCGAGGGGGGATAGCTATGGCTACACCTTC,CSAARGDSYGYTF
TRBJ2-1,TRBD2,TRBV7-6,many,TGTGCCAGCAGCCCCACGGGGGGGAACTACAATGAGCAGTTCTTC,CASSPTGGNYNEQFF
TRBJ1-4,.,TRBV4-2,few,TGTGCCAGCAGCCGACAGGCCCCTAATGAAAAACTGTTTTTT,CASSRQAPNEKLFF
TRBJ2-7,.,TRBV5-1,many,TGCGCCAGCCACCTCGACGGTGCCTACGAGCAGTACTTC,CASHLDGAYEQYF
TRBJ1-1,TRBD1,TRBV5-8,.,TGTGCCAGCAGCCAACCGGGACAGTTCACTGAAGCTTTCTTT,CASSQPGQFTEAFF
TRBJ1-1,.,TRBV5-1,many,TGCGCCAGCAGCCCCGGTGGAGCTGAAGCTTTCTTT,CASSPGGAEAFF
TRBJ2-5,TRBD2,TRBV27,few,TGTGCCAGCAGTTTGGGCCCGGGGGGGACCCAGTACTTC,CASSLGPGGTQYF
TRBJ2-2,TRBD1,TRBV4-3,.,TGCGCCAGCAGGGAGACAGGGATGTCCGGGGAGCTGTTTTTT,CASRETGMSGELFF
TRBJ2-1,TRBD1,TRBV4-1,many,TGCGCCAGCAGCCAAGAAATCAGGGGGCGATCCTACAATGAGCAGTTCTTC,CASSQEIRGRSYNEQFF
TRBJ1-5,.,TRBV6-2/TRBV6-3,once,TGTGCCAGCAGTTACCTAACAGGGTTACAGCCCCAGCATTTT,CASSYLTGLQPQHF
TRBJ2-2,.,TRBV5-1,few,TGCGCCACTCAGGGGCCGACGAACACCGGGGAGCTGTTTTTT,CATQGPTNTGELFF
TRBJ2-5,TRBD2,TRBV7-8,few,TGTGCCAGCAGCTTACTTAGCGGGGGGGCCGGAGAGACCCAGTACTTC,CASSLLSGGAGETQYF
TRBJ2-5,TRBD1,TRBV12-5,many,TGTGCTAGTGGTTGGCAGGGGGCGACAGAGACCCAGTACTTC,CASGWQGATETQYF
TRBJ2-5,.,TRBV5-1,many,TGCGCCAGCAGCTTGAATCCAGGGGTCGGGGAGACCCAGTACTTC,CASSLNPGVGETQYF